This TCR beta chain is drawn from a study of blood T cell repertoires in COVID-19. The protocol was immunoSEQ multiplex PCR, while the TCRdb copy is restricted to in-frame clones and leaves out a portion. The table includes 200,000 to 250,000 clones, approximately 84% detected once. Sequenced material: peripheral blood. This clonotype was sampled from a woman aged 25 to 39 who had recovered from COVID-19.

The CDR3 coding sequence is TGTGCCAGCAGCTACAGGACGGGTGGCTACACCTTC. Its translation: CASSYRTGGYTF. The chain is built from TRBV7-8 and TRBJ1-2; TRBD1 might be the D (5 bases). CDR1 is SGHVS, CDR2 FQNEAQ, per germline. The CDR3 consists of 12 residues. The V end was cut by 4 bases, the J end by 7 bases, with 10 bases between.